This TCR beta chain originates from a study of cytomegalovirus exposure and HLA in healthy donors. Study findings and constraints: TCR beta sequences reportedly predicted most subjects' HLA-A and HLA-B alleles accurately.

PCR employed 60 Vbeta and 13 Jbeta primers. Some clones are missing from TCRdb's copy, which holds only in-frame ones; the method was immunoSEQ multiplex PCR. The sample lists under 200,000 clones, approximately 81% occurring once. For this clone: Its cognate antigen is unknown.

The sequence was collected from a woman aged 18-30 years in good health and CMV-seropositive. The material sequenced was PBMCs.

CDR3 loop: CASSQETGTGELFF. In DNA, the CDR3 is TGTGCCAGCAGCCAAGAAACGGGCACCGGGGAGCTGTTTTTT. The rearrangement joins TRBV4-2 to TRBJ2-2; D not certain. CDR1 and CDR2 from the germline V gene are LGHNA and YNFKEQ. Trimming stripped 0 bases from V and 4 bases from J, with 6 bases between. This CDR3 is built from 14 residues.